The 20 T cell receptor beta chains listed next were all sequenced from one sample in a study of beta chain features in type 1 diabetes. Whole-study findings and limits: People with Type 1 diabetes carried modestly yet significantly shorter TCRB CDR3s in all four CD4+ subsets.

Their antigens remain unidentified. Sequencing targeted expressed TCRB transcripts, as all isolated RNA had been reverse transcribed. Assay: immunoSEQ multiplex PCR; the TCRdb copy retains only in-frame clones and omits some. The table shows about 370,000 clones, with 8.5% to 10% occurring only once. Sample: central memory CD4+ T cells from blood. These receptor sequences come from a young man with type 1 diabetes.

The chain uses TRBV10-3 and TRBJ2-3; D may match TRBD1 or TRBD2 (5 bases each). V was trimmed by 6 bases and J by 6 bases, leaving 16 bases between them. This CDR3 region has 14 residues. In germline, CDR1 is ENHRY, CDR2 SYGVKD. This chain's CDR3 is CAISTQGGRDTQYF. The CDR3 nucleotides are TGTGCCATCAGCACCCAGGGCGGGCGTGATACGCAGTATTTT.

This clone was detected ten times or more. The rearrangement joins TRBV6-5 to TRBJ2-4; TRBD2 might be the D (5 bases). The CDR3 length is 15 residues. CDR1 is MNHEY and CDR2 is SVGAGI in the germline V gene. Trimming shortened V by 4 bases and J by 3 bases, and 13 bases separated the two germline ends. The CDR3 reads CASSSRREGKNIQYF. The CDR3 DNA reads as TGTGCCAGCAGTTCCCGCCGGGAAGGCAAAAACATTCAGTACTTC.

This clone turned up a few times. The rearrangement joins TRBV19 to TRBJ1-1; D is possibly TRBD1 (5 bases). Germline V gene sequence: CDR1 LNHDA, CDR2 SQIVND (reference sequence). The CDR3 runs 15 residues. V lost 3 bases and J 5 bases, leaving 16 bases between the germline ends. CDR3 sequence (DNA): TGTGCCAGTAGTATTAGTAGAGGGGCGTCGACTGAAGCTTTCTTT. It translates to CASSISRGASTEAFF. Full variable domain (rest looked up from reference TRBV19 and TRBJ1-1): DGGITQSPKYLFRKEGQNVTLSCEQNLNHDAMYWYRQDPGQGLRLIYYSQIVNDFQKGDIAEGYSVSREKKESFPLTVTSAQKNPTAFYLCASSISRGASTEAFFGQGTRLTVV.

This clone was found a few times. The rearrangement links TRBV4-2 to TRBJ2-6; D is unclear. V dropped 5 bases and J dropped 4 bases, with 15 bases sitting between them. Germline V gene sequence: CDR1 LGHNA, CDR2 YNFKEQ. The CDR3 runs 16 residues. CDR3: CASSLVGLRGANVLTF. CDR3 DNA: TGTGCCAGCAGCTTGGTGGGCTTACGCGGGGCCAACGTCCTGACTTTC.

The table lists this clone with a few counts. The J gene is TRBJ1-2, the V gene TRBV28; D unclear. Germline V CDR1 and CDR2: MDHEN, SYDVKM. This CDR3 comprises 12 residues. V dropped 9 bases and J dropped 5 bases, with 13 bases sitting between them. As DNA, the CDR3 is TGTGCCAGTCTCGCCGGGTTGTATGGCTACACCTTC. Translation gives CASLAGLYGYTF.

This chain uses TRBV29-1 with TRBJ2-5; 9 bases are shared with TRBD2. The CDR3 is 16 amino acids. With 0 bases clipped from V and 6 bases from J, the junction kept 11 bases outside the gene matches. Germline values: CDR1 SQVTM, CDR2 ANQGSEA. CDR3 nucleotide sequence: TGCAGCGTTGAAGATAGAATAGGACTAGCGATTCAGACCCAGTACTTC. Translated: CSVEDRIGLAIQTQYF.

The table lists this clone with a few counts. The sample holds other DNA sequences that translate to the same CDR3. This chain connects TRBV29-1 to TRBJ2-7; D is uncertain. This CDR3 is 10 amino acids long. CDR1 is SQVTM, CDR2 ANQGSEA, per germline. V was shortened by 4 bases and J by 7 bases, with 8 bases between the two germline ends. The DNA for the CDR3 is TGCAGCGTTGTGGGTCGGGAGCAGTACTTC. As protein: CSVVGREQYF.

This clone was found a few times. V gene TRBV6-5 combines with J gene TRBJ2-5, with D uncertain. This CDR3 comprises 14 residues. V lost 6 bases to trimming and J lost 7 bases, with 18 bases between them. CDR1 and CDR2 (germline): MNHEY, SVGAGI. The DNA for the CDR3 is TGTGCCAGCAGGCGGCTAGTTGGATTTAGGACCCAGTACTTC. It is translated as CASRRLVGFRTQYF.

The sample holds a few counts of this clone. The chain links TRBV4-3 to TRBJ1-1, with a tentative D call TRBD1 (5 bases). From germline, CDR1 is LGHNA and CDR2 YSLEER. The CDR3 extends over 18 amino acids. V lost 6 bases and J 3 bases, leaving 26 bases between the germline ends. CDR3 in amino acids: CASSRSVGVGDRDTEAFF. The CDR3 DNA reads TGCGCCAGCAGTCGCTCGGTGGGGGTTGGGGACCGCGACACTGAAGCTTTCTTT.

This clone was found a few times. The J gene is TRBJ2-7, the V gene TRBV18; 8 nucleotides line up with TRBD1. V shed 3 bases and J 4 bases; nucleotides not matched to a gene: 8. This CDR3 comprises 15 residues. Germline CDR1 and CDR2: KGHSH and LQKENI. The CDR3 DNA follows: TGTGCCAGCTCACCGCAGGGGGCGGCGGCGTACGAGCAGTACTTC. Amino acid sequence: CASSPQGAAAYEQYF.

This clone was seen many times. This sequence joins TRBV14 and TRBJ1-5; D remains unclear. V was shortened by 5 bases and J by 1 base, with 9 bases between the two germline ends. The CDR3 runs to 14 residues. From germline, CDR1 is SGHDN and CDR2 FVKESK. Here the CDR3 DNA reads TGTGCCAGCAGCACCTTGGGAAGCAATCAGCCCCAGCATTTT. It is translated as CASSTLGSNQPQHF.

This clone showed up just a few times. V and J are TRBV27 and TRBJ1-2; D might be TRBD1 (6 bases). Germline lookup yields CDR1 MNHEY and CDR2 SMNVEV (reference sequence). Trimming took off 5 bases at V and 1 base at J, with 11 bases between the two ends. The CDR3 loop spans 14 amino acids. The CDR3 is CASSLRTDNYGYTF. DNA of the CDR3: TGTGCCAGCAGTCTTCGGACAGATAACTATGGCTACACCTTC.

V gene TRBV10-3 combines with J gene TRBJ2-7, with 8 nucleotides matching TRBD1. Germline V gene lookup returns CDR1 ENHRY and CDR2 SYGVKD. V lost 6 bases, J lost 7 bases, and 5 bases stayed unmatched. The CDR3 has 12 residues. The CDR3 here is CAISTGGYEQYF. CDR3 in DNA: TGTGCCATCAGCACAGGGGGTTATGAGCAGTACTTC.

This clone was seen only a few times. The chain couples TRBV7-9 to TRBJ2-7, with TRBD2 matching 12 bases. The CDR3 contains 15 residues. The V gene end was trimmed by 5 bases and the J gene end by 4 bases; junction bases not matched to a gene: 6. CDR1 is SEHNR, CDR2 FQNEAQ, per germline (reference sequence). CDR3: CASSLTSGGPYEQYF. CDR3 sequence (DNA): TGTGCCAGCAGCCTGACTAGCGGGGGACCTTACGAGCAGTACTTC.

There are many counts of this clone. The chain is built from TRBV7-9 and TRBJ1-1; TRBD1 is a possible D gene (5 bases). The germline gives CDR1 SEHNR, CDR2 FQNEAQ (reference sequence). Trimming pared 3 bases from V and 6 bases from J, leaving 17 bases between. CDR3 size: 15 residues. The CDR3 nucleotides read TGTGCCAGCAGCTTGGGGCCCCGGACGGCCGCTGAAGCTTTCTTT. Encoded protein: CASSLGPRTAAEAFF.

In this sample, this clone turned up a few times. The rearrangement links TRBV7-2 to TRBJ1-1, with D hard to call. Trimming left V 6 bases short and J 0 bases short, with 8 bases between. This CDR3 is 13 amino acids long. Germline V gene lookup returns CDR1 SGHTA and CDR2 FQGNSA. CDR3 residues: CASRLQVNTEAFF. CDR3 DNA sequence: TGTGCCAGCAGGTTACAAGTGAACACTGAAGCTTTCTTT.

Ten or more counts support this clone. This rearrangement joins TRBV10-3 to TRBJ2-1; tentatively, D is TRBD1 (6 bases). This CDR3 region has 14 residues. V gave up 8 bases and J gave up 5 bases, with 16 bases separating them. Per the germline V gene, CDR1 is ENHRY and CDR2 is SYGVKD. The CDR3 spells CAIAIRDTDNEQFF. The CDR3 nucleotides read TGTGCCATCGCTATCCGGGACACAGACAATGAGCAGTTCTTC.

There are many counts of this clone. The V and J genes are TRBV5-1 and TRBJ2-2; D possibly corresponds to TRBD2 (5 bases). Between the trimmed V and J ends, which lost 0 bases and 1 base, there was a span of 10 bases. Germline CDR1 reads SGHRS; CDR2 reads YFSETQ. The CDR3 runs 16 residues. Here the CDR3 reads CASSLAQAENTGELFF. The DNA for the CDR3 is TGCGCCAGCAGCTTGGCCCAAGCGGAGAACACCGGGGAGCTGTTTTTT.

Written as DNA, the CDR3 is TGTGCCAGCACCCGGGACTCAATTGTACGCCAAGAGACCCAGTACTTC. Its translation is CASTRDSIVRQETQYF. The chain couples TRBV11-2 to TRBJ2-5; D possibly corresponds to TRBD2 (6 bases). Trimming removed 7 bases from V and 1 base from J, with 19 bases in between. Germline V gives CDR1 SGHAT, CDR2 FQNNGV. The CDR3 consists of 16 residues.

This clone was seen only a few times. CDR3 nucleotide sequence: TGTGCCAGCAGCCAAACTCCTCACCAGCCCCAGCATTTT. Its protein product is CASSQTPHQPQHF. The rearrangement links TRBV7-2 to TRBJ1-5; D not resolved. This CDR3 is 13 amino acids long. Trimming stripped 5 bases from V and 7 bases from J, with 12 bases between. Germline V CDR1 and CDR2: SGHTA, FQGNSA. The full variable domain, in which reference TRBV7-2 and TRBJ1-5 provide the parts outside the CDR3, is GAGVSQSPSNKVTEKGKDVELRCDPISGHTALYWYRQSLGQGLEFLIYFQGNSAPDKSGLPSDRFSAERTGGSVSTLTIQRTQQEDSAVYLCASSQTPHQPQHFGDGTRLSIL.